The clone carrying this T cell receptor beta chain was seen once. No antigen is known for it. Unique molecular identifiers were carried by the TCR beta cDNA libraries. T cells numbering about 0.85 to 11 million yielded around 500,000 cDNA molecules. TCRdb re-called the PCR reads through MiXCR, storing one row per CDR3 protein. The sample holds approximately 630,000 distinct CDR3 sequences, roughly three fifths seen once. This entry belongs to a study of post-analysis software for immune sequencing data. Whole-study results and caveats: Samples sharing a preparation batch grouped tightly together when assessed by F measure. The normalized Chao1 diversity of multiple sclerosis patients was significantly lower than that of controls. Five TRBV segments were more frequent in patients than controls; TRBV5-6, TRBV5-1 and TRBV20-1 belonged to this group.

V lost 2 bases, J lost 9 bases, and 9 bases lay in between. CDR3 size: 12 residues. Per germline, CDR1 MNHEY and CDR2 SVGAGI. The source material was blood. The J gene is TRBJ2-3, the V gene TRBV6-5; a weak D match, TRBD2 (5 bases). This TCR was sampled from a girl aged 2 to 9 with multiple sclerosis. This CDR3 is CASSYPSGTQYF. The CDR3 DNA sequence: TGTGCCAGCAGTTACCCCTCGGGGACGCAGTATTTT.